Detailed here is one T cell receptor (beta chain). Its specificity is unknown. These data belong to a study of T-cell memory formation after mild COVID-19. The CDR3 extends over 13 amino acids. Trimming removed 4 bases from V and 6 bases from J; junction bases left unmatched: 6. MiXCR was run by TCRdb on the 5' RACE reads, yielding one entry per CDR3 protein. The table lists about 560,000 distinct CDR3 sequences, 17% of them singletons. Findings and caveats of the study: Some SARS-CoV-2-responding clones were already detected in memory before infection. The second-wave clones peaking on day 37 were not confirmed as SARS-CoV-2-specific.

The TCR comes from an adult woman who had mild COVID-19 (a few samples of this study predate the infection). Cell type and time point are not known. The chain uses TRBV12-3 or TRBV12-4 and TRBJ2-7; 7 nucleotides agree with TRBD2. Sequences were obtained from PBMCs or a T cell subset sorted from them (not recorded which). The CDR3 nucleotides are TGTGCCAGCAGTTCTGGCGGGAGAGTCGAGCAGTACTTC. This encodes CASSSGGRVEQYF.